The entry that follows covers one T cell receptor (beta chain) sequence. Its antigen is undetermined. UMI-labeled TRB cDNA libraries were prepared by 5' RACE. TCRdb reprocessed the 5' RACE reads, with one entry per CDR3 protein and no DNA. The table lists around 95,000 distinct CDR3 sequences, with 0.85% to 1.4% in the top ten. The data are from a study of CXCR3-negative and CXCR3-positive naive CD8 T cells. Study-level background: Sequencing yielded 150 million or so TRB reads, roughly 1.5 +/- 0.3 million per library.

The CDR3 runs 14 residues. CDR1 and CDR2 from the germline V gene are SGDLS and YYNGEE. Study findings and constraints: Memory cells diverged, while naive CXCR3-positive and CXCR3-negative cells had similar TRBV-TRBJ usage. Naive cells with CXCR3 showed TRB CDR3s that were more hydrophobic than those in CXCR3-negative naive cells.

Naive CD8+ T cells were CD45RO-CCR7+CD27+CD95-. The sample taken for sequencing was naive CXCR3+ CD8+ T cells from blood. Stated subset: CD45RO-CCR7+CD27+CD95- naive CD8+ T cells expressing CXCR3 (TNR3+). The receptor comes from a human donor in good health. Some clones in this sample may be carry-over from other donors' samples. This chain uses TRBV9 with TRBJ1-1; TCRdb outputs TRBD1, but without DNA this stays unchecked. Here the CDR3 reads CASSVGQGASEAFF.